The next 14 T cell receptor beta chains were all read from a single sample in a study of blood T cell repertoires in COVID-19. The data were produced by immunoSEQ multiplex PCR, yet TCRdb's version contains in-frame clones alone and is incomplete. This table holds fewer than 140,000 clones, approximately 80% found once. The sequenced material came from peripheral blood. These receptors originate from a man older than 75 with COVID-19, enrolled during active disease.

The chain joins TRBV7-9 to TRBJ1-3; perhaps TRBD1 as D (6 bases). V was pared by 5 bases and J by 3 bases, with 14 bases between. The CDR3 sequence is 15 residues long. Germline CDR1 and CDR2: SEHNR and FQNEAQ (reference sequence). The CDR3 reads CASSLAGADGNTIYF. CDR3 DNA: TGTGCCAGCAGCCTCGCGGGGGCAGATGGAAACACCATATATTTT.

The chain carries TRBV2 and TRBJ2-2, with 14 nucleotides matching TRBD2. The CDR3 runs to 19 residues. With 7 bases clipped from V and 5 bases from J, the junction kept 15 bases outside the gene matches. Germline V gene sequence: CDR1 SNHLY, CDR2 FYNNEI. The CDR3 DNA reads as TGTGCCAGCAATAGGAGGGGACTAGCGGGAGTGGATAGAACCGGGGAGCTGTTTTTT. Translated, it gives CASNRRGLAGVDRTGELFF.

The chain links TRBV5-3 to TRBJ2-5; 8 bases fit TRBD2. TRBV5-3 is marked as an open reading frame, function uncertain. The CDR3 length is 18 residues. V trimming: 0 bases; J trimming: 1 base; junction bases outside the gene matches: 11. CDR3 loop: CARSLETSVLNFQETQYF. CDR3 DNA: TGTGCCAGAAGCTTGGAGACTAGCGTCTTGAATTTCCAAGAGACCCAGTACTTC.

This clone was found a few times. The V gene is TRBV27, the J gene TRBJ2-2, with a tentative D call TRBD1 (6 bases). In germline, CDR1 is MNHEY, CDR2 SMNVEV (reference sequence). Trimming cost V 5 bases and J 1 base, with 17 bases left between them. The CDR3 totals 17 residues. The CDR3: CASSVKGTFLNTGELFF. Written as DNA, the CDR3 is TGTGCCAGCAGTGTTAAAGGGACATTTCTGAACACCGGGGAGCTGTTTTTT.

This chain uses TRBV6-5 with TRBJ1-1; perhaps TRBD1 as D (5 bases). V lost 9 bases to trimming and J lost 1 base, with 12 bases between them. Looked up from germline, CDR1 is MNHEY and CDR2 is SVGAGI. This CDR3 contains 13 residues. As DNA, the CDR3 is TGTGCCAGTCGGGCAACAGGGAACACTGAAGCTTTCTTT. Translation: CASRATGNTEAFF.

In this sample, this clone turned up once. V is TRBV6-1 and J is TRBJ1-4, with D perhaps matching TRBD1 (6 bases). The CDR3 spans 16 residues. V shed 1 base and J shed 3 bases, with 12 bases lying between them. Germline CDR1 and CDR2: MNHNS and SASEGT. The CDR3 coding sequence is TGTGCCAGCAGTGAAGATTGGGCAGGGGCTAATGAAAAACTGTTTTTT. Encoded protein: CASSEDWAGANEKLFF.

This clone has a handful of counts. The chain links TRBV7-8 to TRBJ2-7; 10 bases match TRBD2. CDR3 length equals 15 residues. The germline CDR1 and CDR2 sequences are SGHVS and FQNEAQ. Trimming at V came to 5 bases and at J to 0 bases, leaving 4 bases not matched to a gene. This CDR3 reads CASSPRTSGSYEQYF. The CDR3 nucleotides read TGTGCCAGCAGCCCGAGGACTAGCGGCTCCTACGAGCAGTACTTC.

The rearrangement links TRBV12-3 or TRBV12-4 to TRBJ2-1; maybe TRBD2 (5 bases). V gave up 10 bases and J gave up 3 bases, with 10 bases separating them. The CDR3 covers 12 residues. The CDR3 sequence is CATGLYYNEQFF. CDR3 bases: TGTGCCACCGGACTCTACTACAATGAGCAGTTCTTC.

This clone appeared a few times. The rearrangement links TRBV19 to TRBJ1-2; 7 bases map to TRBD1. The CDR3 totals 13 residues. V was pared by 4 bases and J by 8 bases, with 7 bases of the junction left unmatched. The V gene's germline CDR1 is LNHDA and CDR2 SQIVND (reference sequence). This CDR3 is CASSTRTGRGYTF. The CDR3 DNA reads TGTGCCAGTAGTACCCGGACAGGACGCGGCTACACCTTC.

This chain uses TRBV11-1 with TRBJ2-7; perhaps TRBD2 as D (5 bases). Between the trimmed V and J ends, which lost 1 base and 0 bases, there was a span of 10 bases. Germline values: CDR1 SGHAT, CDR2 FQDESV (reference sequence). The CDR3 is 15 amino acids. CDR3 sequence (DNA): TGTGCCAGCAGCTTAGGATTGGGGAGCTCCTACGAGCAGTACTTC. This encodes CASSLGLGSSYEQYF.

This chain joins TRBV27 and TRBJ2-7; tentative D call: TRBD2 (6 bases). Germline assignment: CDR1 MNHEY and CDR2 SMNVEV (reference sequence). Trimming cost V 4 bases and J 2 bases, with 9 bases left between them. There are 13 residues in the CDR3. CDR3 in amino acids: CASSYGGTYEQYF. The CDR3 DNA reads TGTGCCAGCAGTTACGGGGGAACCTACGAGCAGTACTTC.

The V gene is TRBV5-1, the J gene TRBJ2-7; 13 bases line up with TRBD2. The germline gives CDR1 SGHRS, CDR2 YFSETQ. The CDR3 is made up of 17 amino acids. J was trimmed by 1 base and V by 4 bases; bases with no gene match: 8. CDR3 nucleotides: TGCGCCAGCAGCCCGGGGACTAGCGGGATTTTTTCCTACGAGCAGTACTTC. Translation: CASSPGTSGIFSYEQYF.

The CDR3: CAISEGWGQGASGANVLTF. The CDR3 region has the DNA TGTGCCATCAGTGAGGGTTGGGGACAGGGAGCAAGTGGGGCCAACGTCCTGACTTTC. The genes are TRBV10-3 and TRBJ2-6, with 9 bases fitting TRBD1. This CDR3 has 19 residues. Trimming removed 2 bases from V and 3 bases from J; junction bases left unmatched: 11. Germline values: CDR1 ENHRY, CDR2 SYGVKD.

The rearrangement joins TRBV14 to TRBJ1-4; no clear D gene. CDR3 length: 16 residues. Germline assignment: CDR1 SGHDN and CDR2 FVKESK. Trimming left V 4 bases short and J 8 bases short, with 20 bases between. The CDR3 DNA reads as TGTGCCAGCAGCCTTTTGCATATCGGGCGAGGGGAAAAACTGTTTTTT. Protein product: CASSLLHIGRGEKLFF.